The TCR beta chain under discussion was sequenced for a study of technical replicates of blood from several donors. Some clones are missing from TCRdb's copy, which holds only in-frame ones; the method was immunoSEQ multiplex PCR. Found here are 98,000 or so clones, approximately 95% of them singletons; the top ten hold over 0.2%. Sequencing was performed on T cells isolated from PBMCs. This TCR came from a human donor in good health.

CDR3 in amino acids: CASSAPGYTGELFF. In nucleotides, the CDR3 is TGTGCCAGCAGTGCCCCAGGGTACACCGGGGAGCTGTTTTTT. The gene calls are TRBV2 and TRBJ2-2, with a possible D match to TRBD1 (5 bases). Deletions cut 4 bases from V and 3 bases from J, with 9 bases between. Germline CDR1 reads SNHLY; CDR2 reads FYNNEI. The CDR3 totals 14 residues.